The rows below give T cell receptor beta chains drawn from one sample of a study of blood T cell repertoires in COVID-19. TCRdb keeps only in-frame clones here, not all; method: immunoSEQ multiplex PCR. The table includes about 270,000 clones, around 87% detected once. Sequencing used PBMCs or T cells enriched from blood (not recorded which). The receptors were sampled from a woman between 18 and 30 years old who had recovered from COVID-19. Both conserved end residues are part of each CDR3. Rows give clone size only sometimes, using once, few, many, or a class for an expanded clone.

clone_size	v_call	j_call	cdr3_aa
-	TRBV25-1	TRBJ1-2	CASSLGGYGYTF
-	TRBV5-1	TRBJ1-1	CASSFQGAGDTEAFF
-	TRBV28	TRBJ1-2	CASSLKVAGFPTF
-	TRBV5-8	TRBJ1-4	CASSLAADEKLFF
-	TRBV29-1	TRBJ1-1	CSVEGRGGPGAFF
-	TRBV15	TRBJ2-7	CATSRERSSYEQYF
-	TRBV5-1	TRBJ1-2	CASTPGTGGFYGYTF
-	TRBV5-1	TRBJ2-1	CASTVLAGGTGEQFF
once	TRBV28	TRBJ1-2	CASRVPGQGAGGYTF
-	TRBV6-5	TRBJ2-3	CASSYSASGGSDTQYF
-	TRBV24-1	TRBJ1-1	CATSDRGGTEAFF
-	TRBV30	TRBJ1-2	CAWTREYGYTF
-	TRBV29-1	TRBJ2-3	CSVGSAGALTDTQYF
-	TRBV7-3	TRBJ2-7	CASSLGAGREQYF
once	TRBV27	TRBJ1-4	CASSFRGHEKLFF
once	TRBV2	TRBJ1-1	CASSGDKNTEAFF
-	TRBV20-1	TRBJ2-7	CSASRDRGSYEQYF
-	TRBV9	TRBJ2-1	CASSGSGGAFGEQFF
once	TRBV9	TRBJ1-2	CASSVGHRTDNYGYTF
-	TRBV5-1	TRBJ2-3	CASSARGTSTDTQYF
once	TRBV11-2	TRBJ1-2	CASSSPLDSDGYTF
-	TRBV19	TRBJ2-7	CASSISGTGFDEQYF
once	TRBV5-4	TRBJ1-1	CASSFRQGMNTEAFF
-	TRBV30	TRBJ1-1	CAWRRGFDTEAFF
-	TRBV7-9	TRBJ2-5	CASRPNSGLETQYF
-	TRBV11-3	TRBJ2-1	CASSLGQGPYNEQFF
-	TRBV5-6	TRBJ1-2	CASSAGTRLYGYTF
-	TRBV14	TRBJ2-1	CASSHGQGESYNEQFF
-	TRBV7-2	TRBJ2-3	CASSFSGLADTQYF
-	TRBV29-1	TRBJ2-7	CSPSRRGNSYEQYF
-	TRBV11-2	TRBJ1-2	CASSSGYLYGYTF
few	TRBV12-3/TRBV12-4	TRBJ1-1	CASSLSGGTEAFF
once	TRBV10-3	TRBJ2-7	CAIKTGERHEQYF
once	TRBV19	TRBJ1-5	CASSQIDRTYQPQHF
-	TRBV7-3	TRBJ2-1	CASSLGPGGGQILNEQFF
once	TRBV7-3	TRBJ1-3	CASSYSSGNTIYF
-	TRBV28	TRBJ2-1	CASSSAGTSSPKSYNEQFF
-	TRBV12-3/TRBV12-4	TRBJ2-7	CASSLGGGREQYF